The T cell receptor (beta chain) under discussion was sequenced for a study of radiotherapy plus CTLA-4 blockade in lung cancer. A word on this clone: Its target is unknown.

Germline loops: CDR1 SGHRS, CDR2 YFSETQ. The CDR3 consists of 15 residues. The V end lost 4 bases, the J end lost 0 bases, and 13 bases lay between the germline ends. Study results and limitations: The best prediction of response reportedly came from early blood T cell clone dynamics, with interferon-beta. Blood saw expansion of tumor-derived TCR clones after radiotherapy plus ipilimumab.

Libraries were prepared by immunoSEQ multiplex PCR; TCRdb keeps only in-frame clonotypes and omits some of them. The table shows roughly 130,000 clones, with 80% to 90% occurring only once. This chain connects TRBV5-1 to TRBJ2-5; D gene ambiguous. This specimen was peripheral blood, taken from a patient treated with radiotherapy plus ipilimumab. The TCR was taken from a human donor with non-small cell lung cancer that progressed on radiotherapy plus ipilimumab. The DNA for the CDR3 is TGCGCCAGCAGCCCACCATACCGTGACCAAGAGACCCAGTACTTC. Its protein is CASSPPYRDQETQYF.